This T cell receptor (beta chain) derives from a study of OX40 agonist ivuxolimab in advanced cancers. Study-wide background: Ivuxolimab, an agonist antibody against OX40 (CD134), was given to patients. People in dose escalation had one of these cancers: hepatocellular carcinoma, melanoma, renal cell or head and neck cancer.

The CDR3 length is 15 residues. V dropped 2 bases and J dropped 5 bases, with 17 bases sitting between them. CDR1 is SGHRS, CDR2 YFSETQ, per germline. Enrollment shut out patients with autoimmune disease history or systemic immunosuppression. TCRdb keeps only in-frame clones here, not all; method: immunoSEQ multiplex PCR. This sample has some 150,000 clones, with approximately 94% found just once. The source material was CD4+ or CD8+ T cells sorted from blood, sampled in a trial of the OX40 agonist ivuxolimab. The clonotype comes from an adult with an advanced solid tumor such as melanoma, head and neck, liver or kidney cancer. This rearrangement joins TRBV5-1 to TRBJ2-7; D might be TRBD2 (9 bases). Written as DNA, the CDR3 is TGCGCCAGCAGCTTAGCAGGGGGCGGGGGGGACGAGCAGTACTTC. Encoded protein: CASSLAGGGGDEQYF.